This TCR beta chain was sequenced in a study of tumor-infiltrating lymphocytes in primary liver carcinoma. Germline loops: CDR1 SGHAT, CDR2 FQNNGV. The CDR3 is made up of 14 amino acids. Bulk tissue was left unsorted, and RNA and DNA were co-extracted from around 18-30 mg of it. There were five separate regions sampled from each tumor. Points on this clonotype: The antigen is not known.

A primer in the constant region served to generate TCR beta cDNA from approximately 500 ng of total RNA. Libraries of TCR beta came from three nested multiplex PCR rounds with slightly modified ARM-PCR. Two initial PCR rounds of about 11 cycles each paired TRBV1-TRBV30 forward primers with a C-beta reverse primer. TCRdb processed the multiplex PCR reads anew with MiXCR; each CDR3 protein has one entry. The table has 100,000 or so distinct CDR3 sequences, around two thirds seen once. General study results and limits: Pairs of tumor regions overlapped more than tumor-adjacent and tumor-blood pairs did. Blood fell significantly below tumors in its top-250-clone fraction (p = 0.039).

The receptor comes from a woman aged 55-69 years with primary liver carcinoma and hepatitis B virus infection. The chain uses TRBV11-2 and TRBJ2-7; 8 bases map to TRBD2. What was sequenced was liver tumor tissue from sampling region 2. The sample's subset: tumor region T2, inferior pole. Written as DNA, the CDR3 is TGTACCAACAGCCAGACTAGCGTGAGTGGTGAGCAGTACTTC. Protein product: CTNSQTSVSGEQYF.